The entry below describes one TCR beta chain. The antigen remains unidentified. The sample is drawn from a study of T cell repertoires in cytomegalovirus infection. About the research overall: In public TCR beta signatures, there were indications of both CMV infection and matching HLA type. Overall study results and limits: There were HLA-C-restricted CMV-specific TCR beta clonotypes dominating the ex vivo response. Identification of carriers of CMV plus the relevant HLA was achieved through cumulative public TCR beta family frequency.

TCRdb re-called the reads with MiXCR, one entry per CDR3 protein. The sample carries just under 550,000 distinct CDR3 sequences, roughly 29% recorded once. V gave up 3 bases and J gave up 10 bases, with 7 bases separating them. This CDR3 contains 11 residues. Germline V gives CDR1 SGHTA, CDR2 FQGNSA. The rearrangement uses TRBV7-2 and TRBJ2-1, with D possibly matching TRBD2 (5 bases). Sequenced input: PBMCs. The sequence derives from a human donor in good health (CMV status not recorded). Some clones in this sample may be carry-over from other donors' samples. The CDR3 nucleotides read TGTGCCAGCAGCTTGGAGCGGGAGCAGTTCTTC. Translation gives CASSLEREQFF.